The clone carrying this TCR beta chain was picked up many times. Its antigen is still unknown. The data are from a study of regulatory T cells in long-lasting Graves disease. Across the study: A definition of persistent Graves' disease required over 5 years of antithyroid drugs plus positive TSH receptor antibodies. Study results and caveats: Relative to new patients (roughly 970), persistent patients exhibited greater sharing of public clonotypes (around 2,700).

Germline CDR1 SNHLY, CDR2 FYNNEI. The V segment lost 5 bases and the J segment 3 bases; nucleotides outside the gene matches: 2. This CDR3 contains 13 residues. Sequencing libraries for TCR beta were prepared with iRepertoire HTBI primers and Arm-PCR of CDR3 regions. TCRdb reprocessed the multiplex PCR reads via MiXCR and lists one record per CDR3 protein. The sample shows roughly 400,000 distinct CDR3 sequences, roughly a fifth of them seen only once. Time point: persistent/refractory GD, antithyroid drugs over 5 years with positive TRAb. The authors made the TCR library using RNA they extracted from PBMCs. Patients were from an endocrinology department in Xi'an, China. The authors drew 9 to 10 milliliters of peripheral blood into EDTA tubes.

This sequence originates from a female donor with Graves disease. The sequencing here drew on peripheral blood mononuclear cells (PBMCs), taken when the disease was refractory, from a patient treated with antithyroid drugs. The V call is TRBV2, the J call TRBJ2-5, with 8 bases identical to TRBD1. DNA for the CDR3: TGTGCCAGCAGTAAGGACAGGGAAGAGACCCAGTACTTC. This sequence encodes CASSKDREETQYF.